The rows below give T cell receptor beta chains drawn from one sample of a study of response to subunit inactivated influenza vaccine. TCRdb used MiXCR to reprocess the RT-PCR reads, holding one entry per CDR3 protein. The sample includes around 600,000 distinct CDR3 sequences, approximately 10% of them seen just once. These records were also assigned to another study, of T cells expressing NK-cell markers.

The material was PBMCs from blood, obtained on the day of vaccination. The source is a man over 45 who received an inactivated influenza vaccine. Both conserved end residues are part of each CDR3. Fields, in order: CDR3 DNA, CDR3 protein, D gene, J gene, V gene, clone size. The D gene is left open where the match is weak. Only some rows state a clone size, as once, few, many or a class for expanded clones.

CDR3 DNA: TGCGCCAGCAGCTTTAGGCCTAGGATCGTCTCCTACGAGCAGTACTTC
CDR3 protein: CASSFRPRIVSYEQYF
D gene: NA
J gene: TRBJ2-7
V gene: TRBV5-1
clone size: few

CDR3 DNA: TGCAGCGTTGGGTCACAGAACTATGGCTACACCTTC
CDR3 protein: CSVGSQNYGYTF
D gene: NA
J gene: TRBJ1-2
V gene: TRBV29-1
clone size: NA

CDR3 DNA: TGTGCCAGCAGGCGGGAGTCGGAGACCCAGTACTTC
CDR3 protein: CASRRESETQYF
D gene: TRBD2
J gene: TRBJ2-5
V gene: TRBV12-3/TRBV12-4
clone size: few

CDR3 DNA: TGTGCCAGCAGCCCAGGACGGTACGGGACAAACTCCTACGAGCAGTACTTC
CDR3 protein: CASSPGRYGTNSYEQYF
D gene: NA
J gene: TRBJ2-7
V gene: TRBV7-9
clone size: NA

CDR3 DNA: TGTGCCAGCAGCTTAGTGGAAGAGGGGGCAGGTGGCGAGCAGTACTTC
CDR3 protein: CASSLVEEGAGGEQYF
D gene: TRBD1
J gene: TRBJ2-7
V gene: TRBV7-6
clone size: NA

CDR3 DNA: TGTGCCAGCAGCCAAGGTGGAGGGGAGAGCAATCAGCCCCAGCATTTT
CDR3 protein: CASSQGGGESNQPQHF
D gene: NA
J gene: TRBJ1-5
V gene: TRBV4-2
clone size: NA

CDR3 DNA: TGTGCCAGCTCACCGGACAATGAGCAGTTCTTC
CDR3 protein: CASSPDNEQFF
D gene: NA
J gene: TRBJ2-1
V gene: TRBV18
clone size: many

CDR3 DNA: TGTGCCAGCAGCGGCACCAAGGGGGCAGGAAACATTCAGTACTTC
CDR3 protein: CASSGTKGAGNIQYF
D gene: TRBD1
J gene: TRBJ2-4
V gene: TRBV28
clone size: NA

CDR3 DNA: TGCAGCGTTGAATTCGGGGGCGGCACTGAAGCTTTCTTT
CDR3 protein: CSVEFGGGTEAFF
D gene: NA
J gene: TRBJ1-1
V gene: TRBV29-1
clone size: many

CDR3 DNA: TGTGCCAGTAGCCATACCACCGGGACATTCTTTAATGAGCAGTTCTTC
CDR3 protein: CASSHTTGTFFNEQFF
D gene: NA
J gene: TRBJ2-1
V gene: TRBV19
clone size: NA

CDR3 DNA: TGTGCCAGCAGCCAAGAATGGAGCGGGAGTTGGACCGGGGAGCTGTTTTTT
CDR3 protein: CASSQEWSGSWTGELFF
D gene: TRBD2
J gene: TRBJ2-2
V gene: TRBV3-1
clone size: NA

CDR3 DNA: TGTGCCAGCAGCCCCCGGGGACTAGTAGCGGGGGAGCTGTTTTTT
CDR3 protein: CASSPRGLVAGELFF
D gene: TRBD2
J gene: TRBJ2-2
V gene: TRBV7-2
clone size: NA

CDR3 DNA: TGCAGTGCTGATCGGGGCAAGGAGACCCAGTACTTC
CDR3 protein: CSADRGKETQYF
D gene: NA
J gene: TRBJ2-5
V gene: TRBV20-1
clone size: NA

CDR3 DNA: TGTGCCAGCAGCTGGAGCCGCGAGGCCTACGAGCAGTACTTC
CDR3 protein: CASSWSREAYEQYF
D gene: NA
J gene: TRBJ2-7
V gene: TRBV7-2
clone size: few

CDR3 DNA: TGTGCCAGCAGTTCTCCGGGACAGGGAGTACAGACCCAGTACTTC
CDR3 protein: CASSSPGQGVQTQYF
D gene: TRBD1
J gene: TRBJ2-5
V gene: TRBV27
clone size: few

CDR3 DNA: TGTGCCAGCACCCTTTCCCCCTCCTCCCGTTATGGCTACACCTTC
CDR3 protein: CASTLSPSSRYGYTF
D gene: NA
J gene: TRBJ1-2
V gene: TRBV12-3/TRBV12-4
clone size: few

CDR3 DNA: TGTGCCAGCAGTCGGGTAATCAACAATGAGCAGTTCTTC
CDR3 protein: CASSRVINNEQFF
D gene: NA
J gene: TRBJ2-1
V gene: TRBV28
clone size: few

CDR3 DNA: TGCAGTGCGGTTCCGGGACAGGGGGCTCTGCAGACCCAGTACTTC
CDR3 protein: CSAVPGQGALQTQYF
D gene: TRBD1
J gene: TRBJ2-5
V gene: TRBV20-1
clone size: many

CDR3 DNA: TGTGCCAGCAAATGGGCGGGGAGCTCCTACAATGAGCAGTTCTTC
CDR3 protein: CASKWAGSSYNEQFF
D gene: NA
J gene: TRBJ2-1
V gene: TRBV28
clone size: few

CDR3 DNA: TGTGCCAGCAGTGACAACCGGGGAGCATTCAACAATGAGCAGTTCTTC
CDR3 protein: CASSDNRGAFNNEQFF
D gene: NA
J gene: TRBJ2-1
V gene: TRBV25-1
clone size: few

CDR3 DNA: TGCGCCAGCAGCCAAGGACGGGGAGTAAGAGAGACCCAGTACTTC
CDR3 protein: CASSQGRGVRETQYF
D gene: NA
J gene: TRBJ2-5
V gene: TRBV4-3
clone size: few

CDR3 DNA: TGTGCCAGCAGCTCGGGACAGGGGGACTTTCAGCCCCAGCATTTT
CDR3 protein: CASSSGQGDFQPQHF
D gene: TRBD1
J gene: TRBJ1-5
V gene: TRBV28
clone size: few

CDR3 DNA: TGTGCCAGCAGTTACCGATACGGAACCGGGACTAGCAATAGGATACGGTCCCTCAACGAGCAGTACTTC
CDR3 protein: CASSYRYGTGTSNRIRSLNEQYF
D gene: TRBD2
J gene: TRBJ2-7
V gene: TRBV7-2
clone size: NA

CDR3 DNA: TGTGCCAGCAGTTTATCCCCTTTCAATGAGCAGTTCTTC
CDR3 protein: CASSLSPFNEQFF
D gene: NA
J gene: TRBJ2-1
V gene: TRBV27
clone size: few

CDR3 DNA: TGTGCCAGCAGCTACCCGGGACTACGTTACGAGCAGTACTTC
CDR3 protein: CASSYPGLRYEQYF
D gene: TRBD2
J gene: TRBJ2-7
V gene: TRBV7-2
clone size: few